The entry below describes one T cell receptor beta chain. Its antigen is unidentified. TCRdb's table, derived via immunoSEQ multiplex PCR, lists solely in-frame clones and lacks some. Among approximately 78,000 clones, over 75% were seen once, and the ten largest hold around 7.8%. These data come from a study of graft-versus-host responses after intestinal transplantation. The CDR3 has 15 amino acids. V lost 2 bases and J 4 bases, leaving 11 bases between the germline ends. The V gene's germline CDR1 is SGHVS and CDR2 FNYEAQ. J is TRBJ2-2 and V is TRBV7-6; tentative D call: TRBD1 (5 bases). The input for sequencing was unstimulated CD8+ T cells sorted from spleen or lymph node cells, taken before transplant. The sequence came from a human donor who was the organ donor for an intestinal transplant. The CDR3 spells CASSLPPQGTGELFF. DNA for the CDR3: TGTGCCAGCAGCTTACCCCCGCAGGGCACCGGGGAGCTGTTTTTT.